The 8 T cell receptor beta chains below were found in one sample sequenced in a study of T-cell memory formation after mild COVID-19. TCRdb called the 5' RACE reads again in MiXCR, with one record for every CDR3 protein. The sample yields roughly 320,000 distinct CDR3 sequences, under 30% seen once. Input material: PBMCs or a T cell subset sorted from them (not recorded which). These TCRs come from an adult woman who had mild COVID-19 (a few samples of this study predate the infection). Cell type and time point are not known.

This clonotype was seen only a few times. The rearrangement joins TRBV7-9 to TRBJ2-1; D is undetermined. Germline V gene data show CDR1 as SEHNR and CDR2 as FQNEAQ (reference sequence). V lost 4 bases to trimming and J lost 0 bases, with 13 bases between them. CDR3 length: 16 amino acids. The CDR3 protein is CASSSTLASSYNEQFF. CDR3 DNA: TGTGCCAGCAGCTCGACGCTTGCAAGCTCCTACAATGAGCAGTTCTTC.

This rearrangement joins TRBV20-1 to TRBJ1-1, with D perhaps TRBD1 (5 bases). The CDR3 loop spans 13 amino acids. The germline V gene has CDR1 DFQATT and CDR2 SNEGSKA (reference sequence). Between the trimmed V and J ends, which lost 3 bases and 0 bases, there was a span of 8 bases. CDR3 amino acids: CSASTDMNTEAFF. The CDR3 region has the DNA TGCAGTGCTAGCACGGACATGAACACTGAAGCTTTCTTT.

The genes are TRBV2 and TRBJ1-1; no definite D call. The CDR3 runs 16 residues. V was clipped by 6 bases and J by 1 base, with 18 bases between them. Germline assignment: CDR1 SNHLY and CDR2 FYNNEI. The chain's CDR3 is CASSTPKEGRNTEAFF. The CDR3 region has the DNA TGTGCCAGCAGCACCCCGAAGGAGGGTCGGAACACTGAAGCTTTCTTT.

This chain uses TRBV29-1 with TRBJ2-5; D call uncertain. CDR1 SQVTM and CDR2 ANQGSEA come from the germline V gene. There are 13 residues in the CDR3. The V end lost 3 bases, the J end lost 2 bases, and 10 bases lay between the germline ends. This CDR3 is CSVDLGRQETQYF. CDR3 nucleotides: TGCAGCGTTGATCTGGGCAGGCAAGAGACCCAGTACTTC.

The chain employs TRBV5-1 and TRBJ2-1; 12 nucleotides match TRBD2. V trimming: 5 bases; J trimming: 0 bases; junction bases outside the gene matches: 18. The CDR3 consists of 21 residues. Germline V gene sequence: CDR1 SGHRS, CDR2 YFSETQ. The CDR3 nucleotides are TGCGCCAGCAGTCTCCCAACGTCGACTAGCGGGGGTCTCAGCTCCTACAATGAGCAGTTCTTC. Translating it yields CASSLPTSTSGGLSSYNEQFF.

The V and J genes are TRBV5-6 and TRBJ2-5; 7 positions agree with TRBD2. CDR1 is SGHDT, CDR2 YYEEEE, per germline. V lost 4 bases, J lost 3 bases, and 9 bases stayed unmatched. There are 15 residues in the CDR3. The CDR3 spells CASSHSTSAKETQYF. For the CDR3, the DNA is TGTGCCAGCAGCCATTCCACTAGCGCTAAAGAGACCCAGTACTTC.

This clonotype was picked up a small number of times. This sequence joins TRBV6-2 or TRBV6-3 and TRBJ1-1, with D possibly matching TRBD1 (6 bases). V lost 4 bases and J 4 bases, leaving 13 bases between the germline ends. The CDR3 consists of 14 residues. Germline V CDR1 and CDR2: MNHEY, SVGEGT. The CDR3: CASSFSGGGTEAFF. Written as DNA, the CDR3 is TGTGCCAGCAGTTTTAGCGGGGGCGGCACTGAAGCTTTCTTT.

The chain couples TRBV30 to TRBJ1-1; no definite D call. This CDR3 spans 12 amino acids. V lost 5 bases to trimming and J lost 10 bases, with 17 bases between them. CDR1 is GTSNPN, CDR2 SVGIG, per germline (reference sequence). The CDR3 here is CAWGERNRGAFF. CDR3 DNA: TGTGCCTGGGGGGAGCGGAACAGAGGAGCTTTCTTT.